This T cell receptor (beta chain) was sequenced for a study of beta chain features in type 1 diabetes. Whole-study context: The examined sorted cells totaled under 120 million across samples. Study outcomes and limitations: Shorter TCRB CDR3s, moderately but significantly so, marked every one of the four CD4+ subsets in Type 1 diabetes patients. More deletions and fewer insertions at VDJ junctions were found in patients with type 1 diabetes.

Sorted populations all exceeded 95% purity. V trimming: 2 bases; J trimming: 10 bases; junction bases outside the gene matches: 6. Germline CDR1 is SEHNR and CDR2 is FQNEAQ (reference sequence). The CDR3 runs 15 residues. In its sample, this clone was seen a few times. Its antigen is currently unknown. Sequenced material consisted of expressed TCRB transcripts (all of the isolated RNA was reverse transcribed). Produced via immunoSEQ multiplex PCR; TCRdb's table is partial and in-frame only. The repertoire holds 600,000 or so clones, with 9.5% to 15% as singletons. Sequenced: naive CD4+ T cells from blood. V is TRBV7-9 and J is TRBJ1-6, with 9 bases lining up with TRBD1. This receptor was obtained from a man younger than 45 with type 1 diabetes. The CDR3 nucleotides are TGTGCCAGCAGCTTACCGGACAGGGGAAGGTCACCCCTCCACTTT. It encodes CASSLPDRGRSPLHF. Based on the CDR3 plus reference TRBV7-9 and TRBJ1-6, the full variable domain is DTGVSQNPRHKITKRGQNVTFRCDPISEHNRLYWYRQTLGQGPEFLTYFQNEAQLEKSRLLSDRFSAERPKGSFSTLEIQRTEQGDSAMYLCASSLPDRGRSPLHFGNGTRLTVT.